One sample yielded the 7 T cell receptor beta chains listed below, sequenced in a study of cytomegalovirus exposure and HLA in healthy donors. Profiling relied on immunoSEQ multiplex PCR, and the TCRdb table lists in-frame clones only, not all of them. The sample lists 150,000 or so clones; 70% to 90% were seen once. Sample: PBMCs. The receptors come from a woman between 18 and 29 years old in good health and CMV-seropositive.

The gene calls are TRBV10-1 and TRBJ2-1; unclear D gene. The CDR3 extends over 16 amino acids. Germline CDR1 and CDR2: WNHNN and SYGVQD (reference sequence). V was trimmed by 0 bases and J by 2 bases, leaving 11 bases between them. Here the CDR3 reads CASSESIGAAYNEQFF. The CDR3 DNA reads as TGCGCCAGCAGTGAGTCCATCGGAGCCGCCTACAATGAGCAGTTCTTC.

The chain employs TRBV6-5 and TRBJ2-7; TRBD1 aligns across 9 bases. The CDR3 length is 14 residues. V shed 5 bases, J shed 4 bases, and the junction held 6 bases outside the gene matches. The germline gives CDR1 MNHEY, CDR2 SVGAGI. The CDR3 is CASSRDRERYEQYF. The CDR3 DNA is TGTGCCAGCAGTAGGGACAGGGAACGGTACGAGCAGTACTTC.

This chain links TRBV5-4 with TRBJ2-1, with D perhaps matching TRBD2 (5 bases). The CDR3 is 13 amino acids. V was cut by 6 bases and J by 7 bases, with 14 bases left in between. Looked up from germline, CDR1 is SGHNT and CDR2 is YYREEE (reference sequence). The CDR3 DNA is TGTGCCAGCATCCTCTCTCCGGGGAATGAGCAGTTCTTC. Protein sequence: CASILSPGNEQFF. Combining the CDR3 with reference TRBV5-4 and TRBJ2-1 gives the whole variable domain ETGVTQSPTHLIKTRGQQVTLRCSSQSGHNTVSWYQQALGQGPQFIFQYYREEENGRGNFPPRFSGLQFPNYSSELNVNALELDDSALYLCASILSPGNEQFFGPGTRLTVL.

Only one count was recorded for this clone. This rearrangement joins TRBV4-2 to TRBJ1-1; a possible D gene is TRBD1 (6 bases). CDR1 and CDR2 (germline): LGHNA, YNFKEQ. Trimming removed 4 bases at V and 2 bases at J, with 14 bases between. The CDR3 has 15 amino acids. The CDR3 here is CASSPSNRVNTEAFF. In DNA form, the CDR3 reads TGTGCCAGCAGCCCCTCTAACAGGGTAAACACTGAAGCTTTCTTT.

In this sample, this clone turned up once. V and J are TRBV11-1 and TRBJ2-3; 10 nucleotides match TRBD2. Trimming at V came to 0 bases and at J to 3 bases, leaving 9 bases not matched to a gene. The CDR3 consists of 18 residues. CDR1 SGHAT and CDR2 FQDESV come from the germline V gene (reference sequence). CDR3 in amino acids: CASSLAEDSGRFTDTQYF. In DNA form, the CDR3 reads TGTGCCAGCAGCTTAGCGGAGGATAGCGGGAGGTTTACAGATACGCAGTATTTT.

The chain recombines TRBV9 with TRBJ1-1; 9 bases align to TRBD1. The CDR3 totals 15 residues. Germline values: CDR1 SGDLS, CDR2 YYNGEE. Trimming removed 4 bases from V and 3 bases from J; junction bases left unmatched: 7. The CDR3 here is CASSITGGEYTEAFF. DNA for the CDR3: TGTGCCAGCAGCATAACAGGGGGCGAGTACACTGAAGCTTTCTTT.

This sequence joins TRBV28 and TRBJ2-7; the D is unclear. There are 14 residues in the CDR3. With 7 bases removed from V and 0 bases from J, the gap between germline ends came to 13 bases. The germline V gene has CDR1 MDHEN and CDR2 SYDVKM. The CDR3 nucleotides read TGTGCCAGCATCGACCGGGTACTCTCCTACGAGCAGTACTTC. Translating it yields CASIDRVLSYEQYF. The full variable domain, with the rest looked up from reference TRBV28 and TRBJ2-7, is DVKVTQSSRYLVKRTGEKVFLECVQDMDHENMFWYRQDPGLGLRLIYFSYDVKMKEKGDIPEGYSVSREKKERFSLILESASTNQTSMYLCASIDRVLSYEQYFGPGTRLTVT.